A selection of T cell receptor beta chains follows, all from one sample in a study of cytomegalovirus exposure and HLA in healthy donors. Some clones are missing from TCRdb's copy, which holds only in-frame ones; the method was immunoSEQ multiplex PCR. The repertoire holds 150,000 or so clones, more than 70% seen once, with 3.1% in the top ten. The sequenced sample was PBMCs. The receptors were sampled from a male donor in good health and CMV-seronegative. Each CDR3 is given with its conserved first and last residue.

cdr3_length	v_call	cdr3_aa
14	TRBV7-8	CASSLARGNTEAFF
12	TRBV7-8	CASSQTVYEQYF
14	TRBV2	CASSEYSGLRGYTF
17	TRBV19	CASSKKQGAQSSYEQYF
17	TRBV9	CASSPAFHGSGGETQYF
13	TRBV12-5	CASGLNLPGELFF
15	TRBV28	CASSVMGQGYQPQHF
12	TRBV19	CASRAGNQPQHF
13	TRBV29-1	CSATGGAYNEQFF
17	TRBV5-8	CASSLGGRGGTRDTQYF
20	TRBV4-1	CASSQAPAPTSGRLSNEQFF